Following are 27 T cell receptor beta chains from one sample sequenced in a study of shared clonotypes between healthy human individuals. Generated by immunoSEQ multiplex PCR, the TCRdb table keeps only in-frame clones and is missing some. The table lists about 2.1 million clones, around 93% of them singletons, with about 1.6% in the top ten. Selected positively for CCR7 and CD45RO-negative, naive CD8 cells excluded terminally differentiated effector memory CD45RA+ cells. Sequencing was done on a sample of naive CD8+ T cells from PBMCs. The receptors were gathered from a man between 18 and 29 years old in good health. Some clones in this sample may be carry-over from other donors' samples.

The gene calls are TRBV6-1 and TRBJ1-4; D is unclear. In germline, CDR1 is MNHNS, CDR2 SASEGT. Trimming cost V 2 bases and J 9 bases, with 7 bases left between them. CDR3 size: 12 residues. The CDR3 region has the DNA TGTGCCAGCAGTGAAAGTCCGAAAAAACTGTTTTTT. It yields the protein CASSESPKKLFF.

V gene TRBV15 combines with J gene TRBJ2-7; D gene ambiguous. This CDR3 region has 15 residues. Germline assignment: CDR1 LNHNV and CDR2 YYDKDF (reference sequence). The V end lost 5 bases, the J end lost 7 bases, and 21 bases lay between the germline ends. The DNA of the CDR3 is TGTGCCACCAGCCCCGCAGGCGGTCCGCTACGTGAGCAGTACTTC. It is translated as CATSPAGGPLREQYF.

CDR3 in amino acids: CASRVWAHRTGSKTAEAFF. In DNA, the CDR3 is TGTGCCAGCAGAGTTTGGGCTCACCGGACAGGTAGTAAAACGGCTGAAGCTTTCTTT. The V and J genes are TRBV28 and TRBJ1-1; 7 bases are shared with TRBD1. The V segment lost 6 bases and the J segment 6 bases; nucleotides outside the gene matches: 25. Germline lookup yields CDR1 MDHEN and CDR2 SYDVKM. The CDR3 has 19 residues.

To note about this clone: Other DNA sequences in this specimen translate into the identical CDR3. V usage is TRBV15 and J usage is TRBJ1-5; D not certain. CDR1 LNHNV and CDR2 YYDKDF come from the germline V gene (reference sequence). Trimming took off 0 bases at V and 0 bases at J, with 9 bases between the two ends. This CDR3 spans 16 amino acids. In nucleotides, the CDR3 is TGTGCCACCAGCAGAGACGGGAGATATAGCAATCAGCCCCAGCATTTT. It translates to CATSRDGRYSNQPQHF. The complete variable domain, with remaining parts taken from reference TRBV15 and TRBJ1-5, reads DAMVIQNPRYQVTQFGKPVTLSCSQTLNHNVMYWYQQKSSQAPKLLFHYYDKDFNNEADTPDNFQSRRPNTSFCFLDIRSPGLGDTAMYLCATSRDGRYSNQPQHFGDGTRLSIL.

The chain recombines TRBV4-1 with TRBJ1-1, with D hard to call. The CDR3 length is 16 residues. V dropped 4 bases and J dropped 1 base, with 16 bases sitting between them. Germline CDR1 MGHRA, CDR2 YSYEKL. Here the CDR3 DNA reads TGCGCCAGCAGCCCCCCGTCTCACCCGGGGAACACTGAAGCTTTCTTT. Its protein is CASSPPSHPGNTEAFF.

V and J are TRBV9 and TRBJ2-3, with D perhaps TRBD2 (7 bases). The V gene lost 4 bases and the J gene lost 4 bases, with 19 bases spanning the gap. Germline lookup yields CDR1 SGDLS and CDR2 YYNGEE. The CDR3 loop spans 16 amino acids. CDR3 DNA: TGTGCCAGCAGCCCCTCTCACGGGGGGCCCTCAGATACGCAGTATTTT. As protein: CASSPSHGGPSDTQYF.

The J gene is TRBJ2-1, the V gene TRBV10-3, with 12 bases identical to TRBD2. The ends lost 6 bases at V and 7 bases at J; junction bases unmatched: 7. Germline V CDR1 and CDR2: ENHRY, SYGVKD. The length of the CDR3 is 15 residues. CDR3 sequence: CAIRRLAGAGNEQFF. The DNA of the CDR3 is TGTGCCATCAGGAGACTAGCGGGAGCGGGTAATGAGCAGTTCTTC.

This clone was detected only a few times. V gene TRBV9 combines with J gene TRBJ1-1; 8 bases map to TRBD1. J was trimmed by 1 base and V by 0 bases; bases with no gene match: 2. The germline CDR1 and CDR2 sequences are SGDLS and YYNGEE. The CDR3 is made up of 15 amino acids. CDR3: CASSVVGTGNTEAFF. For the CDR3, the DNA is TGTGCCAGCAGCGTAGTGGGGACAGGGAACACTGAAGCTTTCTTT.

The V gene is TRBV10-3, the J gene TRBJ1-4, with D perhaps matching TRBD1 (5 bases). Germline CDR1 is ENHRY and CDR2 is SYGVKD. V was clipped by 0 bases and J by 4 bases, with 9 bases between them. The length of the CDR3 is 15 residues. The CDR3 region is CAISESGGHNEKLFF. The CDR3, as DNA: TGTGCCATCAGTGAGTCGGGGGGTCATAATGAAAAACTGTTTTTT.

CDR3 sequence: CASTGKKEAYNEQFF. In nucleotides, the CDR3 is TGTGCCAGCACAGGAAAAAAGGAGGCCTACAATGAGCAGTTCTTC. This rearrangement joins TRBV2 to TRBJ2-1, with D possibly TRBD2 on 5 matching bases. This CDR3 spans 15 amino acids. The germline V gene encodes CDR1 SNHLY and CDR2 FYNNEI. V was pared by 7 bases and J by 2 bases, with 15 bases between.

This clone was counted a single time. The chain links TRBV27 to TRBJ1-2; the D gene is possibly TRBD1 (5 bases). Trimming stripped 6 bases from V and 8 bases from J, with 25 bases between. Germline V gene lookup returns CDR1 MNHEY and CDR2 SMNVEV (reference sequence). The CDR3 spans 16 residues. This CDR3 is CASSPQTSGRKRGYTF. The CDR3 DNA is TGTGCCAGCAGCCCTCAGACGTCGGGACGTAAAAGGGGCTACACCTTC.

The gene calls are TRBV10-1 and TRBJ2-1, with D unclear. The CDR3 is made up of 16 amino acids. Germline assignment: CDR1 WNHNN and CDR2 SYGVQD (reference sequence). The V end lost 0 bases, the J end lost 7 bases, and 16 bases lay between the germline ends. CDR3 nucleotide sequence: TGCGCCAGCAGTGAGTCCGGCTACCTCCAAAGGAATGAGCAGTTCTTC. As protein: CASSESGYLQRNEQFF.

The chain has TRBV28 and TRBJ2-1; D may be TRBD1 (7 bases). The CDR3 runs to 13 residues. Germline CDR1 MDHEN, CDR2 SYDVKM. Trimming stripped 5 bases from V and 8 bases from J, with 13 bases between. Here the CDR3 reads CASSGGGEYEQFF. Here the CDR3 DNA reads TGTGCCAGCAGTGGAGGGGGCGAATATGAGCAGTTCTTC.

The chain recombines TRBV30 with TRBJ2-3; a weak D match, TRBD1 (5 bases). Germline values: CDR1 GTSNPN, CDR2 SVGIG (reference sequence). The CDR3 spans 13 residues. The V end lost 0 bases, the J end lost 6 bases, and 10 bases lay between the germline ends. CDR3 region: CAWSVPSGDTQYF. Here the CDR3 DNA reads TGTGCCTGGAGTGTACCTTCAGGGGATACGCAGTATTTT.

The gene calls are TRBV11-3 and TRBJ2-2; D gene ambiguous. The V end lost 2 bases, the J end lost 1 base, and 5 bases lay between the germline ends. This CDR3 is 14 amino acids long. Germline V lookup: CDR1 SGHNT, CDR2 YENEEA. CDR3 loop: CASSLTMNTGELFF. The DNA of the CDR3 is TGTGCCAGCAGCTTAACAATGAACACCGGGGAGCTGTTTTTT.

This clone was found a few times. Other DNA sequences in the same sample also yield this CDR3. The chain combines TRBV9 with TRBJ2-2; D not certain. Looked up from germline, CDR1 is SGDLS and CDR2 is YYNGEE. The V end was cut by 0 bases, the J end by 5 bases, with 5 bases between. This CDR3 contains 13 residues. CDR3 amino acids: CASSVDGTGELFF. The DNA for the CDR3 is TGTGCCAGCAGCGTAGATGGGACCGGGGAGCTGTTTTTT.

The chain recombines TRBV27 with TRBJ2-7; D remains ambiguous. V lost 4 bases, J lost 2 bases, and 15 bases lay in between. The length of the CDR3 is 15 residues. Germline V lookup: CDR1 MNHEY, CDR2 SMNVEV (reference sequence). The CDR3 DNA is TGTGCCAGCAGTTCCGTTGGGTGGGGAACCTACGAGCAGTACTTC. It specifies CASSSVGWGTYEQYF.

The chain is built from TRBV5-6 and TRBJ2-1; D could derive from TRBD1 or TRBD2 (5 bases each). V lost 4 bases and J lost 4, with 15 bases in between. The CDR3 has 15 amino acids. Germline V gives CDR1 SGHDT, CDR2 YYEEEE. The CDR3 DNA reads TGTGCCAGCAGCCTCGGGACCTTTTATTACAATGAGCAGTTCTTC. Translation: CASSLGTFYYNEQFF.

The chain couples TRBV18 to TRBJ2-3, with 11 bases identical to TRBD1. Germline V gene lookup returns CDR1 KGHSH and CDR2 LQKENI. There are 16 residues in the CDR3. V lost 2 bases to trimming and J lost 5 bases; unmatched junction nucleotides: 6. The CDR3 spells CASSPLDRGLGDTQYF. The DNA of the CDR3 is TGTGCCAGCTCACCATTGGACAGGGGGCTGGGAGATACGCAGTATTTT.

The V and J genes are TRBV19 and TRBJ1-1, with D unresolved. The germline V and J ends were trimmed by 1 base and 1 base, with 13 bases remaining between them. This CDR3 has 16 residues. CDR1 and CDR2 (germline): LNHDA, SQIVND (reference sequence). The CDR3 sequence is CASSIAVEGSNTEAFF. The CDR3 DNA follows: TGTGCCAGTAGTATAGCCGTTGAAGGATCGAACACTGAAGCTTTCTTT.

Notes on this clone: Other DNA sequences in the sample encode the same CDR3. The chain has TRBV5-1 and TRBJ2-1, with 9 bases matching TRBD1. Germline V gene sequence: CDR1 SGHRS, CDR2 YFSETQ. Trimming cost V 4 bases and J 0 bases; bases outside gene matches: 2. The CDR3 is 15 residues long. CDR3 loop: CASSPGQGSYNEQFF. The CDR3 DNA reads TGCGCCAGCAGCCCGGGACAGGGCTCCTACAATGAGCAGTTCTTC.

The rearrangement joins TRBV7-9 to TRBJ2-3, with D perhaps matching TRBD2 (7 bases). Germline V lookup: CDR1 SEHNR, CDR2 FQNEAQ (reference sequence). CDR3 length: 17 amino acids. V was pared by 5 bases and J by 2 bases, with 20 bases between. Written as DNA, the CDR3 is TGTGCCAGCAGCCCACATCGCGGCGGGGGCCTCACAGATACGCAGTATTTT. Translating it yields CASSPHRGGGLTDTQYF.

The gene calls are TRBV6-1 and TRBJ1-1, with D tentatively TRBD1 (5 bases). The V gene's germline CDR1 is MNHNS and CDR2 SASEGT. V dropped 4 bases and J dropped 5 bases, with 14 bases sitting between them. This CDR3 is 14 amino acids long. This chain's CDR3 is CASSAPWGATEAFF. CDR3 DNA sequence: TGTGCCAGCAGTGCCCCATGGGGCGCGACTGAAGCTTTCTTT.

The J gene is TRBJ2-1, the V gene TRBV7-9, with 12 bases matching TRBD2. The CDR3 loop spans 15 amino acids. V shed 5 bases and J 9 bases; nucleotides not matched to a gene: 8. Per the germline V gene, CDR1 is SEHNR and CDR2 is FQNEAQ (reference sequence). The CDR3 DNA reads as TGTGCCAGCAGCCCCAGACTAGCGGGGGATTTTGAGCAGTTCTTC. This gives the protein CASSPRLAGDFEQFF.

With regard to this clone: This sample also contains other DNA sequences that code for the same CDR3. The genes are TRBV28 and TRBJ2-7; no definite D call. The V gene's germline CDR1 is MDHEN and CDR2 SYDVKM. This CDR3 has 13 residues. Trimming pared 3 bases from V and 0 bases from J, leaving 6 bases between. Here the CDR3 DNA reads TGTGCCAGCAGTTTGATCAGCTCCTACGAGCAGTACTTC. Translated, it gives CASSLISSYEQYF.

The chain is built from TRBV4-3 and TRBJ1-2; D is uncertain. Looked up from germline, CDR1 is LGHNA and CDR2 is YSLEER. V lost 1 base and J 7 bases, leaving 16 bases between the germline ends. There are 15 residues in the CDR3. CDR3 amino acids: CASSQVQDWGSGYTF. The CDR3 bases are TGCGCCAGCAGCCAAGTCCAGGATTGGGGAAGTGGCTACACCTTC.

Only one count was recorded for this clone. The chain joins TRBV11-2 to TRBJ2-7, with TRBD2 identical over 9 bases. There are 16 residues in the CDR3. The J segment lost 5 bases and the V segment lost 3 bases, leaving 11 bases of the junction unmatched. CDR1 is SGHAT and CDR2 is FQNNGV in the germline V gene. The CDR3 region has the DNA TGTGCCAGCAGCTTGATTAGCGGGAGCAGTTCCCACGAGCAGTACTTC. Translating gives CASSLISGSSSHEQYF.